The sequence of this T cell receptor (beta chain) was determined in a study of T cell responses to AZD1222 COVID-19 vaccine. Study findings and constraints: Two doses of AZD1222 preceded a rise in Spike-specific TCR breadth and depth. Repertoires were obtained only post-peak T cell response.

The repertoire was sequenced with immunoSEQ multiplex PCR; TCRdb's copy has only in-frame clones and lacks some. The data show some 150,000 clones, with more than 75% seen just once and about 1.8% held by the top ten. Both about-4-week and about-12-week second-dose recipients were combined. Details on this clone: As yet, its antigen is unknown.

The trim removed 6 bases at V and 7 bases at J, leaving 7 bases unmatched. CDR3 size: 15 residues. Germline CDR1 LGHDT, CDR2 YNNKEL (reference sequence). The chain recombines TRBV3-1 (or the pseudogene TRBV3-2) with TRBJ1-5, with 12 bases fitting TRBD1. The material sequenced was peripheral blood, taken 28 days after the second AZD1222 dose. The clonotype originates from an adult who received the AZD1222 COVID-19 vaccine. The CDR3 region has the DNA TGTGCCAGCAGTCGGGGACAGGGGGCTCACCAGCCCCAGCATTTT. Protein sequence: CASSRGQGAHQPQHF.